Listed below are T cell receptor beta chains from one sample, sequenced in a study of blood T cell repertoires in COVID-19. The protocol was immunoSEQ multiplex PCR, while the TCRdb copy is restricted to in-frame clones and leaves out a portion. The sample includes 75,000 to 90,000 clones, around four fifths of them seen just once. Sample: peripheral blood. The origin of the receptors is a man aged 80 or over with active or convalescent COVID-19. Each CDR3 is given with its conserved first and last residue. The D gene is left open where the match is weak. Size values are once, few and many counts, or a class for expanded clones, and some rows have none.

cdr3_aa	cdr3_nt	d_call	clone_size	v_call	j_call
CASSLAGMNTEAFF	TGTGCCAGCAGCTTGGCAGGGATGAACACTGAAGCTTTCTTT	NA	NA	TRBV5-4	TRBJ1-1
CASSSDLGSSYNEQFF	TGTGCCAGCAGCTCGGATCTGGGGAGCTCCTACAATGAGCAGTTCTTC	NA	NA	TRBV5-4	TRBJ2-1
CSVVSVQETQYF	TGCAGCGTTGTTAGTGTTCAAGAGACCCAGTACTTC	NA	NA	TRBV29-1	TRBJ2-5
CATSDSSRGLSNQPQHF	TGTGCCACCAGTGATTCTTCCAGGGGTCTTAGCAATCAGCCCCAGCATTTT	NA	NA	TRBV24-1	TRBJ1-5
CAISAGAGHYGYTF	TGTGCCATCAGTGCTGGGGCAGGTCACTATGGCTACACCTTC	NA	once	TRBV10-3	TRBJ1-2
CASSLVFTGGTDTQYF	TGTGCCAGCAGCTTAGTATTCACGGGCGGGACAGATACGCAGTATTTT	NA	NA	TRBV11-2	TRBJ2-3
CASSIPTGATEAFF	TGCGCCAGCAGCATACCGACAGGGGCTACTGAAGCTTTCTTT	TRBD1	NA	TRBV5-1	TRBJ1-1
CAISEEYGGRGYGYTF	TGTGCCATCAGTGAGGAATACGGGGGGCGCGGCTATGGCTACACCTTC	NA	NA	TRBV10-3	TRBJ1-2
CASSLEVGGTTDTQYF	TGTGCCAGCAGCTTAGAGGTCGGGGGGACCACAGATACGCAGTATTTT	TRBD2	NA	TRBV7-6	TRBJ2-3
CASSIEGKTQYF	TGTGCCAGCAGCATAGAGGGCAAGACCCAGTACTTC	NA	NA	TRBV11-2	TRBJ2-5
CASSPRTESNYGYTF	TGTGCCAGCTCACCCAGGACAGAATCTAACTATGGCTACACCTTC	NA	NA	TRBV18	TRBJ1-2
CASSPTRARGVNTGELFF	TGTGCCAGCTCACCCACCCGAGCCAGGGGGGTTAACACCGGGGAGCTGTTTTTT	NA	NA	TRBV18	TRBJ2-2
CASSVRGRENSPLHF	TGCGCCAGCAGCGTGAGAGGGAGAGAGAATTCACCCCTCCACTTT	NA	NA	TRBV5-1	TRBJ1-6
CASNFGQSGQPQHF	TGTGCCAGCAATTTTGGACAGTCGGGTCAGCCCCAGCATTTT	NA	NA	TRBV2	TRBJ1-5
CASSQGLRGGQETQYF	TGTGCCAGCAGCCAGGGCCTGCGGGGGGGACAAGAGACCCAGTACTTC	TRBD2	NA	TRBV3-1/TRBV3-2	TRBJ2-5
CASSLAATTQETQYF	TGTGCCAGCAGCTTGGCGGCGACAACTCAAGAGACCCAGTACTTC	NA	once	TRBV5-6	TRBJ2-5
CAWTRRRADTQYF	TGTGCCTGGACTCGGCGCCGGGCAGATACGCAGTATTTT	NA	NA	TRBV30	TRBJ2-3
CASSPREGTWNTIYF	TGTGCCAGCAGTCCCAGGGAGGGGACTTGGAACACCATATATTTT	NA	NA	TRBV6-5	TRBJ1-3
CASSYSDRAVYGYTF	TGTGCCAGCAGTTACTCAGACAGGGCCGTCTATGGCTACACCTTC	TRBD1	NA	TRBV6-2/TRBV6-3	TRBJ1-2
CASSTTVSNQPQHF	TGTGCCAGCAGCACGACAGTTAGCAATCAGCCCCAGCATTTT	NA	once	TRBV28	TRBJ1-5
CASSLDRGGKLFF	TGTGCCAGCAGCTTAGACAGGGGCGGAAAACTGTTTTTT	TRBD1	NA	TRBV7-8	TRBJ1-4
CASSLVGGGLISAKNIQYF	TGTGCCAGCAGCTTAGTTGGAGGGGGCTTAATATCGGCCAAAAACATTCAGTACTTC	NA	NA	TRBV7-8	TRBJ2-4
CATPRFTDTQYF	TGTGCCACCCCGAGATTTACAGATACGCAGTATTTT	NA	NA	TRBV5-8	TRBJ2-3
CASSFGRMNTGELFF	TGTGCCAGCAGCTTTGGCAGGATGAACACCGGGGAGCTGTTTTTT	NA	NA	TRBV7-2	TRBJ2-2
CASSRTDTQYF	TGTGCCAGCAGCAGAACAGATACGCAGTATTTT	NA	NA	TRBV2	TRBJ2-3
CASRMSAGVSTDTQYF	TGTGCCAGCAGAATGTCGGCGGGGGTGAGCACAGATACGCAGTATTTT	TRBD2	NA	TRBV2	TRBJ2-3
CASSSPLAGVKETQYF	TGTGCCAGCAGCTCACCCCTAGCGGGAGTAAAAGAGACCCAGTACTTC	TRBD2	NA	TRBV5-4	TRBJ2-5
CSARGGGYTF	TGCAGTGCAAGGGGGGGTGGCTACACCTTC	NA	NA	TRBV20-1	TRBJ1-2
CASSQEWQGAVGSYQPQHF	TGCGCCAGCAGCCAAGAATGGCAGGGGGCGGTAGGAAGTTATCAGCCCCAGCATTTT	TRBD1	NA	TRBV4-1	TRBJ1-5
CASSLALETQYF	TGTGCCAGCAGCCTTGCGTTGGAGACCCAGTACTTC	NA	NA	TRBV11-3	TRBJ2-5
CASSHGGWTEAFF	TGTGCCAGCAGTCACGGAGGGTGGACTGAAGCTTTCTTT	NA	NA	TRBV6-5	TRBJ1-1
CAWSVRQANSGNTIYF	TGTGCCTGGAGTGTAAGACAGGCTAACTCTGGAAACACCATATATTTT	NA	NA	TRBV30	TRBJ1-3
CASSPPQGWNSPLHF	TGTGCCAGCAGCCCCCCCCAGGGCTGGAATTCACCCCTCCACTTT	NA	NA	TRBV11-3	TRBJ1-6
CASSLRGGYGYTF	TGTGCCAGCAGCTTGCGGGGAGGCTATGGCTACACCTTC	NA	NA	TRBV11-2	TRBJ1-2
CASSPNTETQYF	TGCGCCAGCAGCCCAAACACGGAGACCCAGTACTTC	NA	NA	TRBV5-1	TRBJ2-5
CASSPNPSDLAKNIQYF	TGTGCCAGCAGCCCCAACCCTAGCGATCTAGCCAAAAACATTCAGTACTTC	NA	NA	TRBV5-4	TRBJ2-4
CASSPLGTSGAYNEQFF	TGTGCCAGCTCACCACTAGGGACTAGCGGGGCATACAATGAGCAGTTCTTC	TRBD2	NA	TRBV18	TRBJ2-1
CASSLSGRPYNEQFF	TGTGCCAGCAGCTTAAGCGGGAGACCCTACAATGAGCAGTTCTTC	TRBD2	NA	TRBV7-3	TRBJ2-1
CASSPPGQGSDTQYF	TGTGCCAGCAGCCCTCCGGGACAGGGGTCAGATACGCAGTATTTT	TRBD1	NA	TRBV5-6	TRBJ2-3
CASSLGLAGGITQYF	TGTGCCAGCAGCCTGGGACTAGCGGGAGGAATTACGCAGTATTTT	TRBD2	NA	TRBV14	TRBJ2-3
CASSSTGPNTEAFF	TGTGCCAGCAGCTCCACGGGTCCGAACACTGAAGCTTTCTTT	NA	NA	TRBV7-3	TRBJ1-1
CASSPIRGGSGANVLTF	TGTGCCAGCAGTCCTATCAGAGGGGGTTCTGGGGCCAACGTCCTGACTTTC	NA	NA	TRBV27	TRBJ2-6
CASSRDINSDTQYF	TGTGCCAGCAGCCGGGACATCAATTCCGATACGCAGTATTTT	NA	once	TRBV7-7	TRBJ2-3
CASSLGALDTQYF	TGTGCCAGCAGTTTGGGGGCTCTAGATACGCAGTATTTT	NA	NA	TRBV12-3/TRBV12-4	TRBJ2-3
CASSQVPGQGLGGANVLTF	TGTGCCAGCAGCCAAGTTCCGGGACAGGGACTTGGTGGGGCCAACGTCCTGACTTTC	TRBD1	NA	TRBV14	TRBJ2-6
CASSLAEPGQGFYNEQFF	TGTGCTAGCAGCTTAGCCGAACCGGGACAGGGTTTTTACAATGAGCAGTTCTTC	TRBD1	NA	TRBV7-7	TRBJ2-1
CASSLVEGLYGYTF	TGCGCCAGCAGCTTGGTGGAGGGCCTCTATGGCTACACCTTC	NA	NA	TRBV5-1	TRBJ1-2
CASTAVSKRTEAFF	TGTGCCAGCACCGCGGTTTCGAAACGCACTGAAGCTTTCTTT	NA	once	TRBV6-5	TRBJ1-1
CASSLSRNTQYF	TGTGCCAGCAGTCTGAGCCGTAATACGCAGTATTTT	NA	NA	TRBV6-1	TRBJ2-3
CASSLSPTGGGETQYF	TGCGCCAGCAGCCTCTCCCCGACGGGGGGCGGAGAGACCCAGTACTTC	NA	NA	TRBV5-1	TRBJ2-5
CASKDAAGRTPYNEQFF	TGTGCCAGCAAAGATGCGGCGGGGCGGACCCCCTACAATGAGCAGTTCTTC	NA	NA	TRBV7-3	TRBJ2-1
CASSQMRSGYGYTF	TGTGCCAGCAGCCAAATGAGGTCTGGCTATGGCTACACCTTC	NA	NA	TRBV3-1/TRBV3-2	TRBJ1-2
CASSLLEGTEAFF	TGTGCCAGCAGCTTATTGGAGGGTACTGAAGCTTTCTTT	NA	NA	TRBV7-9	TRBJ1-1
CASSHPGEPQHF	TGTGCCAGCAGTCACCCCGGGGAGCCCCAGCATTTT	NA	NA	TRBV6-5	TRBJ1-5